Following are 32 T cell receptor beta chains from one sample sequenced in a study of T cell changes during pregnancy in multiple sclerosis. Method: immunoSEQ multiplex PCR; TCRdb's copy keeps in-frame clones and lacks some. The sample lists some 23,000 clones, 86% occurring once. The material was CD8+ T cells from peripheral blood mononuclear cells, obtained in the first trimester of pregnancy. Source of these receptors: a female donor in good health, enrolled as a control in a pregnancy study.

This clone was counted ten times or more. The rearrangement uses TRBV6-4 and TRBJ2-5; TRBD2 agrees at 11 bases. The CDR3 has 15 amino acids. V shed 3 bases and J 1 base; nucleotides not matched to a gene: 1. Germline V CDR1 and CDR2: MRHNA, SNTAGT. The CDR3 region is CASSEGTSGQETQYF. The CDR3 DNA sequence: TGTGCCAGCAGTGAGGGGACTAGCGGCCAAGAGACCCAGTACTTC.

The J gene is TRBJ2-3, the V gene TRBV5-1; 9 nucleotides line up with TRBD1. The V segment lost 2 bases and the J segment 6 bases; nucleotides outside the gene matches: 7. The length of the CDR3 is 15 residues. Germline values: CDR1 SGHRS, CDR2 YFSETQ. CDR3 DNA: TGCGCCAGCAGCTTAGGGGACAGGGATCTCGATACGCAGTATTTT. Translation gives CASSLGDRDLDTQYF.

This chain joins TRBV2 and TRBJ2-3, with 7 bases matching TRBD1. With 6 bases clipped from V and 0 bases from J, the junction kept 6 bases outside the gene matches. Germline V gene sequence: CDR1 SNHLY, CDR2 FYNNEI. This CDR3 region has 15 residues. Here the CDR3 DNA reads TGTGCCAGCAGCCATGGGACAGCCAGCACAGATACGCAGTATTTT. Encoded protein: CASSHGTASTDTQYF.

V usage is TRBV19 and J usage is TRBJ2-7; TRBD2 matches 10 bases. The germline CDR1 and CDR2 sequences are LNHDA and SQIVND (reference sequence). V lost 4 bases, J lost 2 bases, and 5 bases stayed unmatched. The CDR3 runs 15 residues. CDR3 in amino acids: CASSTGTSEAYEQYF. CDR3 DNA: TGTGCCAGTAGTACCGGGACTAGCGAGGCCTACGAGCAGTACTTC. Filled out from reference TRBV19 and TRBJ2-7, the complete variable domain reads DGGITQSPKYLFRKEGQNVTLSCEQNLNHDAMYWYRQDPGQGLRLIYYSQIVNDFQKGDIAEGYSVSREKKESFPLTVTSAQKNPTAFYLCASSTGTSEAYEQYFGPGTRLTVT.

The chain has TRBV4-1 and TRBJ2-3; 7 bases agree with TRBD2. Germline V gene lookup returns CDR1 MGHRA and CDR2 YSYEKL. This CDR3 comprises 15 residues. J lost 5 bases, V lost 0 bases, and 5 bases had no gene match. DNA of the CDR3: TGCGCCAGCAGCCAAGAATCTGGGACTATAGATACGCAGTATTTT. This codes for CASSQESGTIDTQYF.

The chain is built from TRBV27 and TRBJ2-7, with 11 bases aligning to TRBD2. The CDR3 is 14 residues long. The junction had 2 bases not matched to a gene; V was cut back by 3 bases and J by 4 bases. The V gene's germline CDR1 is MNHEY and CDR2 SMNVEV (reference sequence). The CDR3 reads CASSLSSGGYEQYF. The CDR3 DNA reads TGTGCCAGCAGTTTGTCTAGCGGGGGGTACGAGCAGTACTTC.

The chain employs TRBV9 and TRBJ2-7, with 8 bases matching TRBD2. The trim removed 4 bases at V and 5 bases at J, leaving 8 bases unmatched. Germline loops: CDR1 SGDLS, CDR2 YYNGEE. This CDR3 comprises 14 residues. The CDR3 DNA is TGTGCCAGCAGCTCAACTAGCGGTTACCACGAGCAGTACTTC. As protein: CASSSTSGYHEQYF. The complete variable domain, with remaining parts taken from reference TRBV9 and TRBJ2-7, reads DSGVTQTPKHLITATGQRVTLRCSPRSGDLSVYWYQQSLDQGLQFLIQYYNGEERAKGNILERFSAQQFPDLHSELNLSSLELGDSALYFCASSSTSGYHEQYFGPGTRLTVT.

The CDR3 sequence is CSALGQSSTDTQYF. Here the CDR3 DNA reads TGCAGCGCCCTGGGACAATCAAGCACAGATACGCAGTATTTT. The chain joins TRBV29-1 to TRBJ2-3; weak D call: TRBD1 (6 bases). Germline CDR1 and CDR2: SQVTM and ANQGSEA. The CDR3 runs to 14 residues. V was shortened by 7 bases and J by 0 bases, with 14 bases between the two germline ends.

This clone has a handful of counts. V gene TRBV28 combines with J gene TRBJ2-3, with a tentative D call TRBD1 (6 bases). The germline CDR1 and CDR2 sequences are MDHEN and SYDVKM. V lost 3 bases and J 3 bases, leaving 10 bases between the germline ends. The CDR3 has 14 residues. This CDR3 is CASSFLQGTDTQYF. CDR3 DNA: TGTGCCAGCAGTTTTTTGCAGGGGACAGATACGCAGTATTTT.

This chain uses TRBV15 with TRBJ2-7; 8 bases fit TRBD2. This CDR3 is 15 amino acids long. In germline, CDR1 is LNHNV, CDR2 YYDKDF (reference sequence). The V and J ends lost 0 bases and 6 bases, in that order; junction bases with no gene match: 7. The CDR3 DNA sequence: TGTGCCACCAGCAGAGATCTGCGGGGGGCTGCCGAGCAGTACTTC. It specifies CATSRDLRGAAEQYF.

This sequence joins TRBV6-6 and TRBJ1-1; 8 nucleotides align to TRBD1. The CDR3 totals 15 residues. CDR1 is MNHNY, CDR2 SVGAGI, per germline (reference sequence). V lost 2 bases and J lost 4; bases outside the gene matches: 6. The CDR3 DNA reads as TGTGCCAGCAGTTACACTCCCGACAGGGGCACTGAAGCTTTCTTT. Translation: CASSYTPDRGTEAFF.

CDR3 DNA: TGTGCCAGCAGTTTATTGGCAGGGGCCCCTCAGCCCCAGCATTTT. Its protein is CASSLLAGAPQPQHF. The gene calls are TRBV28 and TRBJ1-5; possibly TRBD1 for D (6 bases). V dropped 1 base and J dropped 6 bases, with 13 bases sitting between them. The germline CDR1 and CDR2 sequences are MDHEN and SYDVKM. This CDR3 spans 15 amino acids.

The J gene is TRBJ2-7, the V gene TRBV19; 7 bases are shared with TRBD1. The CDR3 is 15 amino acids. V lost 2 bases, J lost 1 base, and 5 bases stayed unmatched. Germline assignment: CDR1 LNHDA and CDR2 SQIVND (reference sequence). The CDR3, as DNA: TGTGCCAGTAGTATAAAGGGGGCTATGTCCTACGAGCAGTACTTC. This sequence encodes CASSIKGAMSYEQYF. The variable domain in full, completed from reference TRBV19 and TRBJ2-7, reads DGGITQSPKYLFRKEGQNVTLSCEQNLNHDAMYWYRQDPGQGLRLIYYSQIVNDFQKGDIAEGYSVSREKKESFPLTVTSAQKNPTAFYLCASSIKGAMSYEQYFGPGTRLTVT.

J is TRBJ1-6 and V is TRBV11-2; 7 positions agree with TRBD1. V shed 0 bases, J shed 5 bases, and the junction held 4 bases outside the gene matches. The CDR3 sequence is 16 residues long. CDR1 is SGHAT and CDR2 is FQNNGV in the germline V gene. CDR3 sequence reads: CASSLDRDSHNSPLHF. DNA for the CDR3: TGTGCCAGCAGCTTAGATAGGGACAGTCATAATTCACCCCTCCACTTT.

The genes are TRBV20-1 and TRBJ2-1; no clear D. Trimming removed 6 bases from V and 8 bases from J, with 8 bases in between. This CDR3 contains 10 residues. The V gene's germline CDR1 is DFQATT and CDR2 SNEGSKA (reference sequence). CDR3 region: CSAPRYEQFF. The DNA of the CDR3 is TGCAGTGCCCCTCGTTATGAGCAGTTCTTC.

The sample holds one count of this clone. The chain is built from TRBV25-1 and TRBJ1-5; weak D call: TRBD1 (5 bases). V gave up 2 bases and J gave up 7 bases, with 12 bases separating them. The CDR3 sequence is 14 residues long. Germline V gene sequence: CDR1 MGHDK, CDR2 SYGVNS. CDR3 sequence reads: CASSEQGGEQPQHF. DNA for the CDR3: TGTGCCAGCAGTGAACAGGGAGGAGAACAGCCCCAGCATTTT.

This clone was recorded once. The rearrangement joins TRBV28 to TRBJ2-7; D possibly corresponds to TRBD1 (6 bases). The length of the CDR3 is 15 residues. V was clipped by 3 bases and J by 1 base, with 13 bases between them. Germline CDR1 and CDR2: MDHEN and SYDVKM. The CDR3: CASSFTGLISYEQYF. CDR3 in DNA: TGTGCCAGCAGTTTCACAGGGCTGATTTCCTACGAGCAGTACTTC.

The chain joins TRBV14 to TRBJ1-6; unclear D gene. The CDR3 has 16 residues. Germline CDR1 is SGHDN and CDR2 is FVKESK. Trimming removed 1 base from V and 0 bases from J, with 7 bases in between. This CDR3 reads CASSQGELSYNSPLHF. DNA for the CDR3: TGTGCCAGCAGCCAAGGGGAGCTCTCCTATAATTCACCCCTCCACTTT.

With respect to this clone: The same CDR3 is also encoded by other DNA sequences in this sample. The chain is built from TRBV13 and TRBJ2-4; D not certain. CDR3 size: 14 residues. Germline V gene sequence: CDR1 PRHDT, CDR2 FYEKMQ (reference sequence). Trimming removed 3 bases from V and 0 bases from J, with 6 bases in between. The CDR3 DNA is TGTGCCAGCAGCTTGGGCCTAGCCAAAAACATTCAGTACTTC. This encodes CASSLGLAKNIQYF.

This clone was observed a single time. V and J are TRBV7-3 and TRBJ2-3; 8 bases line up with TRBD2. CDR3 length: 15 residues. Germline V gives CDR1 SGHTA, CDR2 FQGTGA. The V and J ends lost 1 base and 5 bases, in that order; junction bases with no gene match: 5. Here the CDR3 DNA reads TGTGCCAGCAGCTTAAAACGGGAGGGAGAAGATACGCAGTATTTT. Encoded protein: CASSLKREGEDTQYF.

The chain combines TRBV7-9 with TRBJ2-7; 7 bases align to TRBD1. The junction had 6 bases not matched to a gene; V was cut back by 4 bases and J by 3 bases. CDR3 length: 14 residues. Per the germline V gene, CDR1 is SEHNR and CDR2 is FQNEAQ (reference sequence). CDR3 sequence: CASSSRDSYYEQYF. The DNA of the CDR3 is TGTGCCAGCAGCTCCCGGGACAGCTACTACGAGCAGTACTTC.

The chain recombines TRBV9 with TRBJ2-1; TRBD2 matches 9 bases. Trimming cost V 0 bases and J 14 bases; bases outside gene matches: 6. The CDR3 spans 13 residues. Germline-derived CDR1 and CDR2 are SGDLS and YYNGEE. CDR3 DNA sequence: TGTGCCAGCAGCGTAGCTGGGACTAGCACTGAGTTCTTC. Protein product: CASSVAGTSTEFF.

The CDR3 reads CASSLVQGNEKLFF. CDR3 nucleotides: TGTGCCAGCAGCTTAGTTCAGGGAAATGAAAAACTGTTTTTT. The rearrangement links TRBV7-9 to TRBJ1-4; D might be TRBD1 (5 bases). Deletions cut 1 base from V and 5 bases from J, with 8 bases between. This CDR3 spans 14 amino acids. Germline V gives CDR1 SEHNR, CDR2 FQNEAQ (reference sequence).

This clone was seen only a few times. V usage is TRBV15 and J usage is TRBJ2-1; D possibly corresponds to TRBD2 (6 bases). CDR3 size: 16 residues. Trimming left V 0 bases short and J 7 bases short, with 16 bases between. Germline lookup yields CDR1 LNHNV and CDR2 YYDKDF (reference sequence). Written as DNA, the CDR3 is TGTGCCACCAGCAGAGATTTGGTTTCGGGGGTAAATGAGCAGTTCTTC. Amino acid sequence: CATSRDLVSGVNEQFF.

CDR3 protein: CASSFQRGAYEQYF. CDR3 nucleotides: TGTGCCAGCAGTTTCCAGCGGGGGGCCTACGAGCAGTACTTC. J is TRBJ2-7 and V is TRBV27; 9 positions agree with TRBD2. CDR1 MNHEY and CDR2 SMNVEV come from the germline V gene (reference sequence). The V gene end was trimmed by 3 bases and the J gene end by 2 bases; junction bases not matched to a gene: 2. This CDR3 spans 14 amino acids.

The chain is built from TRBV7-6 and TRBJ2-1; 7 nucleotides align to TRBD1. V shed 1 base, J shed 5 bases, and the junction held 2 bases outside the gene matches. CDR1 and CDR2 from the germline V gene are SGHVS and FNYEAQ. This CDR3 region has 14 residues. The CDR3 region is CASSLGQGNNEQFF. The CDR3 DNA follows: TGTGCCAGCAGCTTAGGACAGGGCAACAATGAGCAGTTCTTC.

The rearrangement uses TRBV4-1 and TRBJ2-5, with 10 bases fitting TRBD2. CDR1 is MGHRA, CDR2 YSYEKL, per germline. The CDR3 runs 19 residues. V was pared by 3 bases and J by 0 bases, with 13 bases of the junction left unmatched. CDR3 amino acids: CASSQLWGSGGLDQETQYF. In nucleotides, the CDR3 is TGCGCCAGCAGCCAGCTCTGGGGTAGCGGGGGGTTAGACCAAGAGACCCAGTACTTC.

This chain connects TRBV19 to TRBJ2-1; TRBD2 aligns across 14 bases. V lost 3 bases, J lost 1 base, and 14 bases stayed unmatched. Per germline, CDR1 LNHDA and CDR2 SQIVND (reference sequence). This CDR3 is built from 21 residues. As DNA, the CDR3 is TGTGCCAGTAGTATTCGGACAGGCAGACTAGCGGGAGGGTCGTCCTACAATGAGCAGTTCTTC. Protein product: CASSIRTGRLAGGSSYNEQFF.

V and J are TRBV5-1 and TRBJ1-3; D gene uncertain. V was shortened by 4 bases and J by 4 bases, with 9 bases between the two germline ends. In germline, CDR1 is SGHRS, CDR2 YFSETQ. The CDR3 is 13 residues long. The CDR3 DNA is TGCGCCAGCAGCCCTTTTCAGGGAAACACCATATATTTT. The encoded protein is CASSPFQGNTIYF.

The chain links TRBV4-1 to TRBJ2-1; no clear D. Germline assignment: CDR1 MGHRA and CDR2 YSYEKL. V shed 2 bases and J shed 3 bases, with 8 bases lying between them. This CDR3 has 14 residues. This chain's CDR3 is CASSQRSFYNEQFF. CDR3 nucleotides: TGCGCCAGCAGCCAAAGGAGCTTCTACAATGAGCAGTTCTTC.

The V and J genes are TRBV20-1 and TRBJ1-2; tentatively, D is TRBD1 (5 bases). V gave up 6 bases and J gave up 13 bases, with 9 bases separating them. Germline loops: CDR1 DFQATT, CDR2 SNEGSKA (reference sequence). CDR3 length: 8 residues. CDR3 in DNA: TGCAGTGCGACACAGGTCACCTTC. This encodes CSATQVTF.

V is TRBV28 and J is TRBJ1-1; the D gene is possibly TRBD1 (5 bases). The CDR3 has 15 amino acids. Between the trimmed V and J ends, which lost 5 bases and 0 bases, there was a span of 13 bases. Germline V lookup: CDR1 MDHEN, CDR2 SYDVKM. The CDR3 region has the DNA TGTGCCAGCAGTGTATACAGGATCATGAACACTGAAGCTTTCTTT. This encodes CASSVYRIMNTEAFF.